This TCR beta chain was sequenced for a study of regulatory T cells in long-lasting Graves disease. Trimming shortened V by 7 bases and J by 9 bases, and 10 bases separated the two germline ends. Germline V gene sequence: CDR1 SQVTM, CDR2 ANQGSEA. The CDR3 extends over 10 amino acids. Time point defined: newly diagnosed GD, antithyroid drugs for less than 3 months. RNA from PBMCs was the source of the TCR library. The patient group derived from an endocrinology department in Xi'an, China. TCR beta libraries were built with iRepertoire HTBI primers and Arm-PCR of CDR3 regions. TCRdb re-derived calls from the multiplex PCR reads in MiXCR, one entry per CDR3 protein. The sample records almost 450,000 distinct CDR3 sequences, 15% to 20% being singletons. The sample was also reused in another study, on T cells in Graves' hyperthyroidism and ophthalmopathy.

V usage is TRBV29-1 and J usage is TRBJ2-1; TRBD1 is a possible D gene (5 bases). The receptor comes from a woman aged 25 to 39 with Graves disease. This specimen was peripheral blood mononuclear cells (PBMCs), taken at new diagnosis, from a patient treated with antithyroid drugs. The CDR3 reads CSEGPGEQFF. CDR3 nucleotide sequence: TGCAGCGAGGGGCCGGGTGAGCAGTTCTTC.